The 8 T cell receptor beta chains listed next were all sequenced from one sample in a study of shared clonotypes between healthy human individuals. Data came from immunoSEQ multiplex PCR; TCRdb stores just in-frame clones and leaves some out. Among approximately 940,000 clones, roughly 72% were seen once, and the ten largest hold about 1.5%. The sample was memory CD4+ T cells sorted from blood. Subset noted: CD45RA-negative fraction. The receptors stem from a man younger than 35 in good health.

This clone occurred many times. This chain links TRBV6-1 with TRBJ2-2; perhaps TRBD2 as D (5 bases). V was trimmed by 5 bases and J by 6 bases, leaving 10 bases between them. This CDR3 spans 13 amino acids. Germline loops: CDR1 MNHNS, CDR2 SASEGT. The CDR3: CASSLRRSGELFF. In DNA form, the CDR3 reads TGTGCCAGCAGTCTCCGGAGGTCCGGGGAGCTGTTTTTT.

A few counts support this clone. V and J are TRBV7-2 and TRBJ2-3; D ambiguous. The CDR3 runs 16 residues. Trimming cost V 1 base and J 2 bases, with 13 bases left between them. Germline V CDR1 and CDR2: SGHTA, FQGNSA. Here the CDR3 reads CASSLGFGSATDTQYF. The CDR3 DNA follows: TGTGCCAGCAGCTTAGGATTCGGGTCTGCCACAGATACGCAGTATTTT.

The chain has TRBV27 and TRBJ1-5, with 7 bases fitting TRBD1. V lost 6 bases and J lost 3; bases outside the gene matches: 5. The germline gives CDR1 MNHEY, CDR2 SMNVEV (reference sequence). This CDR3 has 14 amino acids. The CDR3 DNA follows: TGTGCCAGCAGCCCGGGACAGCCCAATCAGCCCCAGCATTTT. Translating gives CASSPGQPNQPQHF.

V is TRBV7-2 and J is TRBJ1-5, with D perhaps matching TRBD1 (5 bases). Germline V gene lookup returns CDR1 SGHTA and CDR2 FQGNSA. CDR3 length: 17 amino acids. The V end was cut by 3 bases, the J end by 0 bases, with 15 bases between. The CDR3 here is CASSFSGTGNSNQPQHF. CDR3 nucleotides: TGTGCCAGCAGCTTTTCTGGGACGGGAAATAGCAATCAGCCCCAGCATTTT.

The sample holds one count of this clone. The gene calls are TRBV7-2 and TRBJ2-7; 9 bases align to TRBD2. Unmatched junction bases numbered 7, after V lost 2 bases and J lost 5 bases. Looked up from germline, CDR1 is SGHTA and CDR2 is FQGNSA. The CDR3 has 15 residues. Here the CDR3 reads CASSLRGRAMNEQYF. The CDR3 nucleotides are TGTGCCAGCAGCTTACGCGGGAGGGCAATGAACGAGCAGTACTTC.

The CDR3 is CASSRGQGAFYEQYF. The DNA for the CDR3 is TGTGCCAGCAGTAGGGGACAGGGGGCTTTCTACGAGCAGTACTTC. The rearrangement joins TRBV6-1 to TRBJ2-7; 12 bases line up with TRBD1. Germline V CDR1 and CDR2: MNHNS, SASEGT. The V segment lost 5 bases and the J segment 3 bases; nucleotides outside the gene matches: 5. The length of the CDR3 is 15 residues.

The CDR3 loop is CASSAETVRAFF. Written as DNA, the CDR3 is TGTGCCAGCAGTGCCGAGACAGTAAGGGCTTTCTTT. The chain combines TRBV2 with TRBJ1-1; tentative D call: TRBD1 (5 bases). CDR3 size: 12 residues. Trimming removed 4 bases at V and 11 bases at J, with 14 bases between. The V gene's germline CDR1 is SNHLY and CDR2 FYNNEI.

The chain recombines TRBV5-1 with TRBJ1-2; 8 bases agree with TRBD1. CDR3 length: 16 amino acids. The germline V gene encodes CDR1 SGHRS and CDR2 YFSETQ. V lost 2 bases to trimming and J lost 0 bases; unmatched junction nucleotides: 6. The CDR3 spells CASSFQGATANYGYTF. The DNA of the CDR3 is TGCGCCAGCAGCTTTCAGGGGGCCACCGCTAACTATGGCTACACCTTC.